This TCR beta chain is drawn from a study of CD8+ T cells in alopecia areata. In the study overall: A regimen of oral tofacitinib, 5 to 10 mg twice daily, was given to treated patients.

Once RNA had been extracted, it was reverse transcribed into cDNA to act as the sequencing template. Produced via immunoSEQ multiplex PCR; TCRdb's table is partial and in-frame only. The data contain approximately 140,000 clones, roughly 50% of them singletons. Samples from alopecia areata patients were lesional scalp punch biopsies and peripheral blood. Using a FACSAria, the CD4+ and CD8+ T cells were sorted from the PBMCs. This clone turned up a few times. What it binds is not known. CDR1 MDHEN and CDR2 SYDVKM come from the germline V gene. Trimming left V 6 bases short and J 1 base short, with 9 bases between. This CDR3 has 14 amino acids. Study results and limitations: Lesional scalp displayed greater clonality than normal scalp, most notably in alopecia totalis/universalis.

The chain carries TRBV28 and TRBJ2-2; D perhaps matches TRBD1 (5 bases). The sample was CD4+ T cells sorted from blood. The clonotype comes from a human donor with alopecia areata. CDR3 nucleotide sequence: TGTGCCAGCAGGCCAGGGCAGAACACCGGGGAGCTGTTTTTT. This codes for CASRPGQNTGELFF.